This T cell receptor (beta chain) was documented in a study of control samples from healthy donors and cancer patients. The method was immunoSEQ multiplex PCR; TCRdb's version includes in-frame clones alone and lacks a portion of them. Of some 100,000 clones in the sample, around 88% were seen once. Trimming left V 2 bases short and J 6 bases short, with 11 bases between. Germline V lookup: CDR1 MDHEN, CDR2 SYDVKM. There are 14 residues in the CDR3. Input material: blood. This sequence joins TRBV28 and TRBJ1-5; D gene uncertain. This receptor was taken from a man aged 25-40 years in good health. As DNA, the CDR3 is TGTGCCAGCAGTTTAATGGGGTCCACTCAGCCCCAGCATTTT. This sequence encodes CASSLMGSTQPQHF. Full variable domain (missing parts from reference TRBV28 and TRBJ1-5): DVKVTQSSRYLVKRTGEKVFLECVQDMDHENMFWYRQDPGLGLRLIYFSYDVKMKEKGDIPEGYSVSREKKERFSLILESASTNQTSMYLCASSLMGSTQPQHFGDGTRLSIL.